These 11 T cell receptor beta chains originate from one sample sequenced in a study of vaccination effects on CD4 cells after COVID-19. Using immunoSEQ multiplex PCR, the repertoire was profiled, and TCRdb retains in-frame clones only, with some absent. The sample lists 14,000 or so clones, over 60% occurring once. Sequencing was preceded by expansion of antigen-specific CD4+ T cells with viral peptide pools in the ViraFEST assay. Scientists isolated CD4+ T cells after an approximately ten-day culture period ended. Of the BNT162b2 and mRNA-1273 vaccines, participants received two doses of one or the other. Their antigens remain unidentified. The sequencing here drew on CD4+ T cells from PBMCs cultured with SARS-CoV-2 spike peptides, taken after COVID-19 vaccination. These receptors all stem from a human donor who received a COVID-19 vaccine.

The CDR3 sequence is CASSYETDGWYGYTF. CDR3 coding DNA: TGTGCCAGCAGTTACGAAACAGACGGCTGGTATGGCTACACCTTC. The chain has TRBV6-5 and TRBJ1-2; D is uncertain. Germline V gene lookup returns CDR1 MNHEY and CDR2 SVGAGI. This CDR3 region has 15 residues. V was trimmed by 2 bases and J by 5 bases, leaving 15 bases between them.

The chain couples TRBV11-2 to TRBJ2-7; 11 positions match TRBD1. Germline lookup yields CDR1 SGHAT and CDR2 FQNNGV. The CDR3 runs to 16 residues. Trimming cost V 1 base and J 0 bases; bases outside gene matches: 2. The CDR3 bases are TGTGCCAGCAGCTTAGCCGGGACAGGGGGCTCCTACGAGCAGTACTTC. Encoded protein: CASSLAGTGGSYEQYF.

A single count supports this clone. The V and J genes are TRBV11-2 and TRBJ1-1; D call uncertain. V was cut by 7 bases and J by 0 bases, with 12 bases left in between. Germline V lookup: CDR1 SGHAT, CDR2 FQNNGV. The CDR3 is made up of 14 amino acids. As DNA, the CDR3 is TGTGCCAGCACCGGTAGGGCAGTGAACACTGAAGCTTTCTTT. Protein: CASTGRAVNTEAFF.

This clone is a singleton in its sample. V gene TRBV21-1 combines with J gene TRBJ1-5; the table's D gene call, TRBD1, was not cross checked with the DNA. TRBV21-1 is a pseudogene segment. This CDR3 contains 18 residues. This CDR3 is CASSKPKRGQGVDQPQHF. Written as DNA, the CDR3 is TGTGCCAGCAGCAAGCCCAAAAGGGGACAGGGGGTTGATCAGCCCCAGCATTTT.

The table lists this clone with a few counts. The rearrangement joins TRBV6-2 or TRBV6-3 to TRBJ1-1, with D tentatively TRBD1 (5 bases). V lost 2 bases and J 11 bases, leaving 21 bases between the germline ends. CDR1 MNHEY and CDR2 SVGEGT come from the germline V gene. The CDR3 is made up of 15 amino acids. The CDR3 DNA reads TGTGCCAGCAGTTACGACTGGATGCCGGGCGGGGGTGCTTTCTTT. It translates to CASSYDWMPGGGAFF.

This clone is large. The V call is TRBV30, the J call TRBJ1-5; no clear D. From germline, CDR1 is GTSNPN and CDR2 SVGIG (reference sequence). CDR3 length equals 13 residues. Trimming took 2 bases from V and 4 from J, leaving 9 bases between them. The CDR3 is CAWSKKGNQPQHF. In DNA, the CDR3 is TGTGCCTGGAGTAAGAAGGGAAATCAGCCCCAGCATTTT. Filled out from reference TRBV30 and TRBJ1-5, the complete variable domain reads SQTIHQWPATLVQPVGSPLSLECTVEGTSNPNLYWYRQAAGRGLQLLFYSVGIGQISSEVPQNLSASRPQDRQFILSSKKLLLSDSGFYLCAWSKKGNQPQHFGDGTRLSIL.

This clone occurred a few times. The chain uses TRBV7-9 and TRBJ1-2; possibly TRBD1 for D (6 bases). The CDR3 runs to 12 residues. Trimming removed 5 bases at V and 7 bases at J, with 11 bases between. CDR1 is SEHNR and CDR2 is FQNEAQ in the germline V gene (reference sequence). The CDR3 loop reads CASSMGGGGYTF. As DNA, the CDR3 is TGTGCCAGCAGCATGGGGGGCGGTGGCTACACCTTC.

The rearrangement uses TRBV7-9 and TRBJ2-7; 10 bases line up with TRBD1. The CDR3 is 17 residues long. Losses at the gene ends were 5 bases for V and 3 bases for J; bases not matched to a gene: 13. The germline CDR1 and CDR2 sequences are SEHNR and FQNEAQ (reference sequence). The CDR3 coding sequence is TGTGCCAGCAGCATGGACAGGGGGAAACAGGCCGGCTACGAGCAGTACTTC. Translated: CASSMDRGKQAGYEQYF.

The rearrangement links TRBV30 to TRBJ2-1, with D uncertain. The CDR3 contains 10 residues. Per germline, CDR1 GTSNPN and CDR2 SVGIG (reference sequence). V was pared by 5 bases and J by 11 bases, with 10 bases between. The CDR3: CAWSDGKQFF. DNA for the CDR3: TGTGCCTGGTCGGATGGGAAGCAGTTCTTC.

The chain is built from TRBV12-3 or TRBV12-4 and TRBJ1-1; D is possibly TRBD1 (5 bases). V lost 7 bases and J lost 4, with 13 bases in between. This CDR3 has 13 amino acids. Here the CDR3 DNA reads TGTGCCAGCAATAAAGGAGGGACCACTGAAGCTTTCTTT. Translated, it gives CASNKGGTTEAFF.

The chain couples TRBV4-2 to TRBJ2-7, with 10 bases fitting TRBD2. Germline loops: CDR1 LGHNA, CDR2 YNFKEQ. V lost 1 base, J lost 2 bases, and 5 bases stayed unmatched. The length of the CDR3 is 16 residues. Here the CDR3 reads CASSQVMGLATYEQYF. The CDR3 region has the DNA TGTGCCAGCAGCCAAGTGATGGGACTAGCGACCTACGAGCAGTACTTC.